This T cell receptor (beta chain) derives from a study of T cells in Graves' hyperthyroidism and ophthalmopathy. Germline V gene lookup returns CDR1 LGHDT and CDR2 YNNKEL (reference sequence). There are 13 residues in the CDR3. Trimming removed 1 base at V and 5 bases at J, with 8 bases between. Study-wide results and caveats: Stable hyperthyroidism and ophthalmopathy were separated using 13 V-J signatures.

Amplification yielded TCR beta CDR3 regions, with RNA transcripts as the source. Primed by the HTBI set, a first-round RT-PCR was run on the TCR CDR3. From the multiplex PCR reads, TCRdb called clonotypes with MiXCR, one entry per CDR3 protein. The sample has approximately 500,000 distinct CDR3 sequences; about 45% are singletons. Hyperthyroidism of Graves' type that showed no ophthalmopathy progression within 18 months was stable. Regarding this clonotype: Its antigen is still unknown.

The chain uses TRBV3-1 and TRBJ1-2, with D hard to call. This TCR was sampled from a woman aged 18-29 years with Graves' hyperthyroidism. Sequences were obtained from peripheral blood or thyroid tissue (not recorded which). Here the CDR3 reads CASSQGGTYGYTF. The DNA of the CDR3 is TGTGCCAGCAGCCAAGGCGGCACTTATGGCTACACCTTC.